These T cell receptor beta chains were read from a single sample in a study of T cell changes during pregnancy in multiple sclerosis. Data came from immunoSEQ multiplex PCR; TCRdb stores just in-frame clones and leaves some out. The table has around 120,000 clones, roughly nine tenths seen once; the top ten hold about 3.5%. Material: peripheral blood, obtained after pregnancy. Receptors were obtained from a female donor with multiple sclerosis, enrolled in a pregnancy study. The CDR3 runs from the conserved cysteine through the conserved F or W. D genes are given only for firm matches. Size is stated for part of the rows, as once, few or many counts, or as a class when the clone is expanded.

size: -; V: TRBV11-1; D: -; J: TRBJ2-7; CDR3: CASSLEISGSSYEQYF; DNA: TGTGCCAGCAGCTTAGAGATTAGCGGTTCTTCCTACGAGCAGTACTTC
size: -; V: TRBV19; D: -; J: TRBJ1-5; CDR3: CASTGQSFPNQPQHF; DNA: TGTGCCAGTACCGGACAGTCTTTCCCCAATCAGCCCCAGCATTTT
size: -; V: TRBV19; D: -; J: TRBJ1-2; CDR3: CASSIGWQEGRYGYTF; DNA: TGTGCCAGTAGTATTGGCTGGCAGGAAGGTCGGTACGGCTACACCTTC
size: -; V: TRBV10-3; D: -; J: TRBJ1-4; CDR3: CAGGGGGVEKLFF; DNA: TGTGCCGGTGGGGGGGGAGGAGTTGAAAAACTGTTTTTT
size: once; V: TRBV2; D: -; J: TRBJ2-5; CDR3: CASKGTGTDQETQYF; DNA: TGTGCCAGCAAAGGAACAGGGACCGATCAAGAGACCCAGTACTTC
size: once; V: TRBV6-5; D: -; J: TRBJ1-1; CDR3: CASSYESRGTEAFF; DNA: TGTGCCAGCAGTTACGAGAGCCGGGGTACTGAAGCTTTCTTT
size: -; V: TRBV7-8; D: -; J: TRBJ2-2; CDR3: CAYLLVRANWTGELFF; DNA: TGTGCCTACCTCCTTGTCAGGGCTAATTGGACCGGGGAGCTGTTTTTT
size: -; V: TRBV18; D: -; J: TRBJ1-1; CDR3: CASSPVAGFTEAFF; DNA: TGTGCCAGCTCACCAGTGGCAGGGTTCACTGAAGCTTTCTTT
size: -; V: TRBV5-5; D: -; J: TRBJ1-2; CDR3: CASSLPGADYGYTF; DNA: TGTGCCAGCAGCTTGCCGGGTGCGGACTATGGCTACACCTTC
size: -; V: TRBV30; D: -; J: TRBJ1-3; CDR3: CAGQSSGNTIYF; DNA: TGTGCCGGACAGTCTTCTGGAAACACCATATATTTT
size: once; V: TRBV23-1; D: -; J: TRBJ1-5; CDR3: CASSRILGRHQPQHF; DNA: TGCGCCAGCAGTCGAATCCTGGGGCGGCATCAGCCCCAGCATTTT
size: -; V: TRBV7-9; D: -; J: TRBJ2-7; CDR3: CASSASSGEQYF; DNA: TGTGCCAGCAGCGCCTCCTCGGGCGAGCAGTACTTC
size: -; V: TRBV10-3; D: TRBD2; J: TRBJ2-1; CDR3: CAISEGAGGNNEQFF; DNA: TGTGCCATCAGTGAAGGAGCGGGGGGGAACAATGAGCAGTTCTTC
size: -; V: TRBV7-2; D: -; J: TRBJ2-7; CDR3: CASSLLPGSYEQYF; DNA: TGTGCCAGCAGCTTACTACCCGGTTCCTACGAGCAGTACTTC
size: -; V: TRBV4-1; D: -; J: TRBJ1-6; CDR3: CASSHDGQYNSPLHF; DNA: TGCGCCAGCAGCCATGATGGACAATATAATTCACCCCTCCACTTT
size: -; V: TRBV6-1; D: -; J: TRBJ2-5; CDR3: CASSPTGYQETQYF; DNA: TGTGCCAGCAGCCCCACAGGGTACCAAGAGACCCAGTACTTC
size: -; V: TRBV7-9; D: TRBD2; J: TRBJ2-3; CDR3: CASSLMGLATADTQYF; DNA: TGTGCCAGCAGCTTAATGGGACTAGCGACGGCAGATACGCAGTATTTT
size: -; V: TRBV29-1; D: -; J: TRBJ2-7; CDR3: CSVGGTYEQYF; DNA: TGCAGCGTTGGAGGAACCTACGAGCAGTACTTC
size: -; V: TRBV5-1; D: -; J: TRBJ1-1; CDR3: CASSLFRGEEAFF; DNA: TGCGCCAGCAGCCTTTTTAGGGGTGAGGAAGCTTTCTTT
size: few; V: TRBV2; D: -; J: TRBJ1-2; CDR3: CAIQGMAGYTF; DNA: TGTGCCATCCAGGGGATGGCTGGCTACACCTTC
size: -; V: TRBV7-9; D: TRBD2; J: TRBJ2-3; CDR3: CASSFLAGVTDTQYF; DNA: TGTGCCAGCAGCTTCCTAGCGGGGGTCACAGATACGCAGTATTTT
size: -; V: TRBV7-3; D: TRBD1; J: TRBJ2-1; CDR3: CASSPSGQGFDEQFF; DNA: TGTGCCAGCAGTCCCTCGGGACAGGGGTTTGATGAGCAGTTCTTC
size: -; V: TRBV6-5; D: -; J: TRBJ2-3; CDR3: CASSYRETDTQYF; DNA: TGTGCCAGCAGCTACAGGGAGACAGATACGCAGTATTTT
size: -; V: TRBV7-6; D: -; J: TRBJ2-2; CDR3: CASSLARGDTGELFF; DNA: TGTGCCAGCAGCTTAGCCCGCGGCGACACCGGGGAGCTGTTTTTT
size: -; V: TRBV2; D: TRBD2; J: TRBJ2-3; CDR3: CASSSYELAASTDTQYF; DNA: TGTGCCAGCAGCTCTTACGAACTAGCGGCGAGCACAGATACGCAGTATTTT
size: -; V: TRBV5-1; D: TRBD1; J: TRBJ2-7; CDR3: CASSATGGTYEQYF; DNA: TGCGCCAGCAGTGCGACAGGGGGAACCTACGAGCAGTACTTC
size: -; V: TRBV5-4; D: TRBD1; J: TRBJ1-4; CDR3: CASSRTSTGVGEKLFF; DNA: TGTGCCAGCAGCCGGACCTCGACAGGGGTTGGAGAAAAACTGTTTTTT
size: -; V: TRBV7-8; D: -; J: TRBJ2-3; CDR3: CASSFGEDTQYF; DNA: TGTGCCAGCAGCTTCGGGGAAGATACGCAGTATTTT
size: -; V: TRBV5-6; D: TRBD2; J: TRBJ2-7; CDR3: CASNFGLGEYEQYF; DNA: TGTGCCAGCAACTTTGGACTAGGGGAATACGAGCAGTACTTC
size: -; V: TRBV18; D: -; J: TRBJ1-1; CDR3: CASSPAQGNTEAFF; DNA: TGTGCCAGCTCACCAGCTCAGGGGAACACTGAAGCTTTCTTT
size: -; V: TRBV6-1; D: TRBD2; J: TRBJ2-4; CDR3: CASSAPGLAVYKNIQYF; DNA: TGTGCCAGCAGTGCTCCGGGACTAGCGGTATACAAAAACATTCAGTACTTC
size: -; V: TRBV10-3; D: -; J: TRBJ1-5; CDR3: CAISEGTQYQPQHF; DNA: TGTGCCATCAGTGAGGGGACACAATATCAGCCCCAGCATTTT
size: -; V: TRBV5-3; D: TRBD1; J: TRBJ1-5; CDR3: CARSLGQGADNQPQHF; DNA: TGTGCCAGAAGCTTGGGACAGGGGGCGGATAATCAGCCCCAGCATTTT
size: -; V: TRBV6-5; D: -; J: TRBJ2-1; CDR3: CASSSVGGDTFKFF; DNA: TGTGCCAGCAGCTCGGTGGGGGGGGACACTTTTAAGTTCTTC
size: -; V: TRBV29-1; D: -; J: TRBJ1-2; CDR3: CSVEMWPGSYGYTF; DNA: TGCAGCGTTGAAATGTGGCCGGGGAGCTATGGCTACACCTTC
size: -; V: TRBV6-4; D: -; J: TRBJ2-2; CDR3: CASSQEGRGKNTGELFF; DNA: TGTGCCAGCAGTCAGGAGGGCAGGGGGAAAAACACCGGGGAGCTGTTTTTT
size: -; V: TRBV5-6; D: TRBD1; J: TRBJ2-7; CDR3: CASSLGQGAPLGEQYF; DNA: TGTGCCAGCAGCCTGGGACAGGGGGCGCCTCTGGGAGAGCAGTACTTC
size: -; V: TRBV7-9; D: -; J: TRBJ1-5; CDR3: CASSLAGGDYSNQPQHF; DNA: TGTGCCAGCAGCTTAGCAGGGGGGGACTATAGCAATCAGCCCCAGCATTTT
size: -; V: TRBV6-5; D: -; J: TRBJ2-5; CDR3: CASSYSRETQYF; DNA: TGTGCCAGCAGTTACTCGAGAGAGACCCAGTACTTC
size: -; V: TRBV2; D: TRBD1; J: TRBJ1-6; CDR3: CASGPQGGNSPLHF; DNA: TGTGCCAGCGGACCCCAGGGGGGAAATTCACCCCTCCACTTT
size: -; V: TRBV7-9; D: -; J: TRBJ1-1; CDR3: CASSLAWQGRTEAFF; DNA: TGTGCCAGCAGCTTAGCGTGGCAGGGAAGAACTGAAGCTTTCTTT
size: -; V: TRBV19; D: -; J: TRBJ2-3; CDR3: CASRTVSTDTQYF; DNA: TGTGCCAGTAGGACAGTTAGCACAGATACGCAGTATTTT
size: -; V: TRBV11-3; D: -; J: TRBJ2-5; CDR3: CASSLEGGETQYF; DNA: TGTGCCAGCAGCTTAGAAGGGGGAGAGACCCAGTACTTC
size: -; V: TRBV7-9; D: TRBD1; J: TRBJ1-2; CDR3: CASTTPVVTGQGIGNGYTF; DNA: TGTGCCAGCACCACCCCCGTGGTGACGGGACAGGGGATAGGGAATGGCTACACCTTC
size: -; V: TRBV6-5; D: -; J: TRBJ2-7; CDR3: CASSYSLTGFLYEQYF; DNA: TGTGCCAGCAGTTACTCCCTGACAGGATTTCTCTACGAGCAGTACTTC
size: -; V: TRBV7-6; D: TRBD1; J: TRBJ2-2; CDR3: CASSRDRDTGELFF; DNA: TGTGCCAGCAGCCGGGACAGGGACACCGGGGAGCTGTTTTTT